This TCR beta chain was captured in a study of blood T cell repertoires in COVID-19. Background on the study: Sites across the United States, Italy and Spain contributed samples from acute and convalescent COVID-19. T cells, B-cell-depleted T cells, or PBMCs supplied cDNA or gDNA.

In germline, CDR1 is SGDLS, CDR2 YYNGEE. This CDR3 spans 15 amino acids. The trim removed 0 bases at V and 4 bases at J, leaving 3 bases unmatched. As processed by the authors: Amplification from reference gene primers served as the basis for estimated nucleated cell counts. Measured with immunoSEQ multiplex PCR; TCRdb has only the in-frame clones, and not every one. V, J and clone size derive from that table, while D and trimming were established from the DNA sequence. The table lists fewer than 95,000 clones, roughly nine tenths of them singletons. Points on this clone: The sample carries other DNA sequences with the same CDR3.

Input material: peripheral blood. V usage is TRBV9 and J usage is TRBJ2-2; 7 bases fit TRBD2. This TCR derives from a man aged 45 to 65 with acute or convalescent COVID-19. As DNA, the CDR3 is TGTGCCAGCAGCGTAGAGACGGGGGGCACCGGGGAGCTGTTTTTT. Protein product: CASSVETGGTGELFF.